The 5 T cell receptor beta chains below were found in one sample sequenced in a study of T cell responses to AZD1222 COVID-19 vaccine. Assay: immunoSEQ multiplex PCR; the TCRdb copy retains only in-frame clones and omits some. The sample has around 78,000 clones; approximately 87% are singletons. Sequencing was performed on peripheral blood, taken 28 days after the second AZD1222 dose. All receptors derive from an adult who received the AZD1222 COVID-19 vaccine.

The J gene is TRBJ2-2, the V gene TRBV4-1; no definite D call. The CDR3 is made up of 13 amino acids. The V gene lost 2 bases and the J gene lost 5 bases, with 6 bases spanning the gap. CDR1 and CDR2 from the germline V gene are MGHRA and YSYEKL. In nucleotides, the CDR3 is TGCGCCAGCAGCCAAAGTCTAACCGGGGAGCTGTTTTTT. Residues: CASSQSLTGELFF.

This clone has more than one count but fewer than ten. J is TRBJ2-1 and V is TRBV11-3, with D tentatively TRBD1 or TRBD2 (5 bases each). CDR1 SGHNT and CDR2 YENEEA come from the germline V gene. V was cut by 5 bases and J by 0 bases, with 11 bases left in between. This CDR3 is 15 amino acids long. The DNA for the CDR3 is TGTGCCAGCAGCACGGGACCCAGCTCCTACAATGAGCAGTTCTTC. This codes for CASSTGPSSYNEQFF.

The chain is built from TRBV7-2 and TRBJ1-1; D not resolved. Germline V gene data show CDR1 as SGHTA and CDR2 as FQGNSA. V shed 1 base and J shed 4 bases, with 10 bases lying between them. The CDR3 consists of 14 residues. DNA for the CDR3: TGTGCCAGCAGCTTAGGGTCGGGTCCCACTGAAGCTTTCTTT. Encoded protein: CASSLGSGPTEAFF.

The chain couples TRBV6-5 to TRBJ1-4, with 7 bases matching TRBD1. Looked up from germline, CDR1 is MNHEY and CDR2 is SVGAGI. The CDR3 spans 15 residues. Trimming removed 11 bases from V and 0 bases from J; junction bases left unmatched: 9. CDR3 nucleotide sequence: TGTGCCGGCATTGGGACAGCTGCAACTAATGAAAAACTGTTTTTT. Residues: CAGIGTAATNEKLFF.

This chain connects TRBV6-5 to TRBJ2-7; 7 positions agree with TRBD1. This CDR3 contains 12 residues. Trimming cost V 8 bases and J 2 bases; bases outside gene matches: 3. Germline V gene lookup returns CDR1 MNHEY and CDR2 SVGAGI. CDR3 in amino acids: CASGQDTYEQYF. CDR3 coding DNA: TGTGCCAGCGGACAGGATACCTACGAGCAGTACTTC.